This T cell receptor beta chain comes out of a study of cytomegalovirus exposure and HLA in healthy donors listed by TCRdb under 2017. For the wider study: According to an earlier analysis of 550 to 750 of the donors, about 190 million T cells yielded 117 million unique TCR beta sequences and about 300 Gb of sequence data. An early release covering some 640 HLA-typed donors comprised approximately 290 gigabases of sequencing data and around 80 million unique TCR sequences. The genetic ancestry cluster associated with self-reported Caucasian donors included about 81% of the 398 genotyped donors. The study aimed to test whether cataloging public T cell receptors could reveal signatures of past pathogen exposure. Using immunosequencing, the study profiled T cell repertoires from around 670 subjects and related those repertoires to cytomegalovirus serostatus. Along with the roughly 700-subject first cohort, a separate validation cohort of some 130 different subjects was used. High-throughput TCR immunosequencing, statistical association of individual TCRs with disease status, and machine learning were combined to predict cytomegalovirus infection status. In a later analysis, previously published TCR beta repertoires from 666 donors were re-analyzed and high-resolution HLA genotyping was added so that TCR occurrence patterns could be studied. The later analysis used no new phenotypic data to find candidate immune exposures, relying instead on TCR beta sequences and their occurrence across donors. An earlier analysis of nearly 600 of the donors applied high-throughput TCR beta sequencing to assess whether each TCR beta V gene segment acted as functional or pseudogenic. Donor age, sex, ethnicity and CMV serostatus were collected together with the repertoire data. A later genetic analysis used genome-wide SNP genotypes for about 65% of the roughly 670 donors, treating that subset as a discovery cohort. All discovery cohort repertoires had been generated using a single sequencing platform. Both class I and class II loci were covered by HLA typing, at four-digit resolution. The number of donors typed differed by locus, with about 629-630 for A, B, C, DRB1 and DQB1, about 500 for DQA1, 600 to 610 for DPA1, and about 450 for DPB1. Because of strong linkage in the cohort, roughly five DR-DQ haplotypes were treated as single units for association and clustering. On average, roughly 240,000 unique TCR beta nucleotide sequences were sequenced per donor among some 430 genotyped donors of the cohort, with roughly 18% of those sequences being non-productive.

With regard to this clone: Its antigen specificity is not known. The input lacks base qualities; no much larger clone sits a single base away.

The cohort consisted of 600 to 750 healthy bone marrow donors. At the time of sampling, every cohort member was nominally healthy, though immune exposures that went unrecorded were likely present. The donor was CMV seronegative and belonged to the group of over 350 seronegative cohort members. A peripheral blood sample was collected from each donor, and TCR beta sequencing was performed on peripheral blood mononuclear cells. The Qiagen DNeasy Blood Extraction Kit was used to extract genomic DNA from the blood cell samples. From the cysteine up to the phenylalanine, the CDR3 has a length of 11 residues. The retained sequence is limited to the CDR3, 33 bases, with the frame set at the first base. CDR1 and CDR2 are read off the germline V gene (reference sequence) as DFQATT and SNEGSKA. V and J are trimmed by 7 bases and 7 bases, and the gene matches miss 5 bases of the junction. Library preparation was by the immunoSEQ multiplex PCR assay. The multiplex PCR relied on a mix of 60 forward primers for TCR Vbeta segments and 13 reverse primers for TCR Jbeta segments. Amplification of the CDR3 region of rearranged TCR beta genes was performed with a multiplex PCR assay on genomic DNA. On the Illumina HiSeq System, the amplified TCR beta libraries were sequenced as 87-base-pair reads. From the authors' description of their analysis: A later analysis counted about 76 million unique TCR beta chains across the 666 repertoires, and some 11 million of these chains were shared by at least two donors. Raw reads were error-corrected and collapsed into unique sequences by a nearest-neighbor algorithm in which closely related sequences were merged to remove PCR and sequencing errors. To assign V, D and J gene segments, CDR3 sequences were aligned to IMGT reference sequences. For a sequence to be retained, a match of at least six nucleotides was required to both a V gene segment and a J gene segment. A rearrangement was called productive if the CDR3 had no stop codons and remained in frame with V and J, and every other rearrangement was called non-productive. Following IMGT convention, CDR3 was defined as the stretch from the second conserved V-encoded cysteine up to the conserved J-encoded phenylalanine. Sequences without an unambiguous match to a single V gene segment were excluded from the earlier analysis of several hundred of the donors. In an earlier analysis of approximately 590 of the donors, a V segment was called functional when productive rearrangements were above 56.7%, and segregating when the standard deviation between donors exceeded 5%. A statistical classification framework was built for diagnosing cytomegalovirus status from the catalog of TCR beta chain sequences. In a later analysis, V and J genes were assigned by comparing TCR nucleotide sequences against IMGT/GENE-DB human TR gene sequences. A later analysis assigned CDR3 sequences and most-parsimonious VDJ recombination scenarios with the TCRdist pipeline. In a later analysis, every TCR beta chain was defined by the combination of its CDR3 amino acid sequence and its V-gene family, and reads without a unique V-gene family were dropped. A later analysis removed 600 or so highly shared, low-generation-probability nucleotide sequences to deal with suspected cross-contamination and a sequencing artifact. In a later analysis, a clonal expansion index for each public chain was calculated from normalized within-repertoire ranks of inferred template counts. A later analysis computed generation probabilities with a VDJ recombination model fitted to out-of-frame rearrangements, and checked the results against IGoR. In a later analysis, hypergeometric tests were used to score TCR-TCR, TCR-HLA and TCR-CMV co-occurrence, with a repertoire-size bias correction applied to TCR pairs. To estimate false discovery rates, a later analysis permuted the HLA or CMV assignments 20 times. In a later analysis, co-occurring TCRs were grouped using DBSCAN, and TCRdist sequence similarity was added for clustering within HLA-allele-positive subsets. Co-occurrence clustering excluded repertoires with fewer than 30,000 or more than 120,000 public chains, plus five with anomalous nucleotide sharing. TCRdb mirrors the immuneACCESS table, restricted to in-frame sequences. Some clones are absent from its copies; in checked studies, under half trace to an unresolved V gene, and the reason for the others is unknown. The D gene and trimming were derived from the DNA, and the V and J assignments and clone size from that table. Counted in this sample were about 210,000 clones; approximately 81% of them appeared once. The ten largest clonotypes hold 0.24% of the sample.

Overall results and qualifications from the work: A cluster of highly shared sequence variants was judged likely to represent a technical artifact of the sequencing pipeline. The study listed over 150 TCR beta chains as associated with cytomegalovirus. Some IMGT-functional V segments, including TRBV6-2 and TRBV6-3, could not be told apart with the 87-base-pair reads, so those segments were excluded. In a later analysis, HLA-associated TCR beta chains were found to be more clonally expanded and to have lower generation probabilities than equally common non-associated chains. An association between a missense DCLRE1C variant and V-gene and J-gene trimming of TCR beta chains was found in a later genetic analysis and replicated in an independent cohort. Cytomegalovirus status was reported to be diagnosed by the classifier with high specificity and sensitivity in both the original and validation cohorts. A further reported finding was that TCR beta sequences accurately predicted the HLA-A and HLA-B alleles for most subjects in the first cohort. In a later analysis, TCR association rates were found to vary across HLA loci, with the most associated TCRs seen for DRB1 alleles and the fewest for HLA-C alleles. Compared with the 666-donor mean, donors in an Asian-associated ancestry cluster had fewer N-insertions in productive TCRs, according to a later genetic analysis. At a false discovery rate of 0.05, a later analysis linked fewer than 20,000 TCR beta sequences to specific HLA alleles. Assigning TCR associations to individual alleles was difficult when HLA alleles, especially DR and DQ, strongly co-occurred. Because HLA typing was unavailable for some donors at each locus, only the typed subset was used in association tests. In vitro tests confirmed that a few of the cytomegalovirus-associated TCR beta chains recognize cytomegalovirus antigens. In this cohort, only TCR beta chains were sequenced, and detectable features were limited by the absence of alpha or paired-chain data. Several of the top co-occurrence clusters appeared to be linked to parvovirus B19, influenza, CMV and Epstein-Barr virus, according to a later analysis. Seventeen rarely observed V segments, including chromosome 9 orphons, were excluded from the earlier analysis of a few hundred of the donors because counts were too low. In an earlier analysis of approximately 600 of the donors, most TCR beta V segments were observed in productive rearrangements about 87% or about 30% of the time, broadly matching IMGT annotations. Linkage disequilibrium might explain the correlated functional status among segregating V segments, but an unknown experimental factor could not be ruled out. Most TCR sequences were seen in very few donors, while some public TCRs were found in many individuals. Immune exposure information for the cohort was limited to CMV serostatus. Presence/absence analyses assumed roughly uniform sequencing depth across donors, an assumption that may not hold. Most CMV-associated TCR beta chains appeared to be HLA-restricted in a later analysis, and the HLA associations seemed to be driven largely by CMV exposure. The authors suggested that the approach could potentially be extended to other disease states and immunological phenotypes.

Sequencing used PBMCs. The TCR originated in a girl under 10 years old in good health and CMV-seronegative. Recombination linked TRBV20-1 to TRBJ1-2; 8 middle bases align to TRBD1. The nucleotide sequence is TGCAGTGTAAACAGGGGGTCTGGCTACACCTTC. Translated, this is CSVNRGSGYTF.